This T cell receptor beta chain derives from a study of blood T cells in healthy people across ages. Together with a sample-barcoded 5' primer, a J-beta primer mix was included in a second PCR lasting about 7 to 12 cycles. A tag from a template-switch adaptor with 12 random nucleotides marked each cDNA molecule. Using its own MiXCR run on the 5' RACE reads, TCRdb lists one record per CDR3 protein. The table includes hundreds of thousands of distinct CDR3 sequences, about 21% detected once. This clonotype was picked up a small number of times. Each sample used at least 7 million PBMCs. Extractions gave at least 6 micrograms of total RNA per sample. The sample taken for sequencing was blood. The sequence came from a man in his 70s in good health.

CDR3 amino acids: CSVGPSGRPQYF. The CDR3 DNA sequence: TGCAGCGTTGGACCTAGCGGGAGGCCCCAGTACTTC. This sequence joins TRBV29-1 and TRBJ2-5; 11 positions match TRBD2. The CDR3 has 12 residues. With 4 bases clipped from V and 9 bases from J, the junction kept 4 bases outside the gene matches. Germline V gene lookup returns CDR1 SQVTM and CDR2 ANQGSEA.